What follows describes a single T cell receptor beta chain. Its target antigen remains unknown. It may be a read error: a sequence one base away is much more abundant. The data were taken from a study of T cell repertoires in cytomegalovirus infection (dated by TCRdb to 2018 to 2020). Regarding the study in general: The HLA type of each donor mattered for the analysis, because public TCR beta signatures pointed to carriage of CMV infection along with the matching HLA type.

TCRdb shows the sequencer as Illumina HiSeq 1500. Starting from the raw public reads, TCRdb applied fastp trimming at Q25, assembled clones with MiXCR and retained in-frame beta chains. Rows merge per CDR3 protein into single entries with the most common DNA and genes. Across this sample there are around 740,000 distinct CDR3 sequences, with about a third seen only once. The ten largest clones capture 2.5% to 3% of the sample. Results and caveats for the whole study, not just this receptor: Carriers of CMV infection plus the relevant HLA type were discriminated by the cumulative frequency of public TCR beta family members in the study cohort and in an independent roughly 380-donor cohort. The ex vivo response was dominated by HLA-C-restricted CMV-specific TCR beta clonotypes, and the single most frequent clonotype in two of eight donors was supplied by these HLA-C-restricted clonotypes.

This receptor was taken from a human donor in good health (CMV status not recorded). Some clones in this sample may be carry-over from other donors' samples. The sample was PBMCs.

The CDR3: CASSPETGVNAEAFF. The base sequence is TGTGCCAGCAGCCCCGAGACAGGCGTGAACGCTGAAGCTTTCTTT. The chain was built from TRBV7-9 and TRBJ1-1; TRBD1 is a weak D gene call, 6 bases matching. Looking up the germline V gene (reference sequence) yields CDR1 SEHNR and CDR2 FQNEAQ. There are 15 amino acids in the CDR3, from cysteine to phenylalanine inclusive. CDR3 DNA only is kept here, 45 bases in frame from base 1.